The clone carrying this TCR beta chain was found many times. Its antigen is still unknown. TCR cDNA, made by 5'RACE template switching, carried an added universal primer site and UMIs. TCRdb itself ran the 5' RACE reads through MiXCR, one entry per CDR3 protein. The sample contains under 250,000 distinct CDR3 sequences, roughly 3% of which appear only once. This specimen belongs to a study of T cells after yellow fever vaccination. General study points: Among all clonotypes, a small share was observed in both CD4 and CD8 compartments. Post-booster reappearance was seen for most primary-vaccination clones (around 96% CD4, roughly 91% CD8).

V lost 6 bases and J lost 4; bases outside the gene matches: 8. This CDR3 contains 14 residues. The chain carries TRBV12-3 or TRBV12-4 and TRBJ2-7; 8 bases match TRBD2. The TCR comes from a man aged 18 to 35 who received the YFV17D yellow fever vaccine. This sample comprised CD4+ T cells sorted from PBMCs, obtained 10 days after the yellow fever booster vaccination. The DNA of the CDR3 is TGTGCCAGCAGAAACGGGGGGGCCGGGTACGAGCAGTACTTC. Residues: CASRNGGAGYEQYF.